Below, one T cell receptor beta chain is given with its context. V was cut by 0 bases and J by 2 bases, with 8 bases left in between. The CDR3 sequence is 14 residues long. CDR1 and CDR2 (germline): LNHDA, SQIVND (reference sequence). Clones were sequenced by immunoSEQ multiplex PCR, and TCRdb holds only the in-frame ones, with some missing. The sample shows over 20,000 clones, about four fifths of them seen only once. This entry comes from a study of OX40 agonist ivuxolimab in advanced cancers. Sequencing used CD4+ or CD8+ T cells sorted from blood, obtained in a trial of the OX40 agonist ivuxolimab. The TCR originated in an adult with an advanced solid tumor such as melanoma, head and neck, liver or kidney cancer. The J gene is TRBJ2-7, the V gene TRBV19; tentatively, D is TRBD1 (5 bases). This CDR3 reads CASSIDSGTYEQYF. CDR3 in DNA: TGTGCCAGTAGTATAGATTCAGGGACCTACGAGCAGTACTTC.